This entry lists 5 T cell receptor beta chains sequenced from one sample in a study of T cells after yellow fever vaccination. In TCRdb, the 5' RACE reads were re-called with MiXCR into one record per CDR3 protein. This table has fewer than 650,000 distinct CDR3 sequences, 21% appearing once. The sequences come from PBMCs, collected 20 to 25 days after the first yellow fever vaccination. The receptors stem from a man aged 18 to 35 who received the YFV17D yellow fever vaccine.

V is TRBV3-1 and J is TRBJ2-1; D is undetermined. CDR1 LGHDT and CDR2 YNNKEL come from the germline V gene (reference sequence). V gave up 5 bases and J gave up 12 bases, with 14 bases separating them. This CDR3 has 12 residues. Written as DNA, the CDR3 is TGTGCCAGCAGCGAAAGGACGGGTTTGCAGTTCTTC. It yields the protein CASSERTGLQFF.

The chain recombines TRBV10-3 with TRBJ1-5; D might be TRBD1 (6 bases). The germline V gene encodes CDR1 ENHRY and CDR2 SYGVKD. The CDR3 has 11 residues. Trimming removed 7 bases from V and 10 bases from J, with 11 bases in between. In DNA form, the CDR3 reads TGTGCCATCACGGGGGGGGGCCCCCAGCATTTT. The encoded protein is CAITGGGPQHF.

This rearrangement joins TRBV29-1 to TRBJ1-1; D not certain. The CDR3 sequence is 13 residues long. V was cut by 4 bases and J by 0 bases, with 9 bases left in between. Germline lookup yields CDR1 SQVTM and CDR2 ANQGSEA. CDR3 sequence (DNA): TGCAGCGTTGTAGAACAGTTGAACACTGAAGCTTTCTTT. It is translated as CSVVEQLNTEAFF.

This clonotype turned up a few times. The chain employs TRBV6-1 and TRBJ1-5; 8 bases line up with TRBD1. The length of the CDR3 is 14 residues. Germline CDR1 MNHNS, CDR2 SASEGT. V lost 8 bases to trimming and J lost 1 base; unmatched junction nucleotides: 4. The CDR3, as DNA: TGTGCCAGCGACAGGGGAGGAAGCAATCAGCCCCAGCATTTT. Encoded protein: CASDRGGSNQPQHF.

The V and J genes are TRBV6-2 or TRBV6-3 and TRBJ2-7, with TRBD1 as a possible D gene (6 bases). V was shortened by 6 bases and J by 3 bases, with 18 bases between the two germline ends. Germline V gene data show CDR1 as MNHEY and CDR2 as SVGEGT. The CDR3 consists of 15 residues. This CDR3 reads CASRRGGQSNYEQYF. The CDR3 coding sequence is TGTGCCAGCAGGCGCGGTGGACAGTCGAACTACGAGCAGTACTTC.